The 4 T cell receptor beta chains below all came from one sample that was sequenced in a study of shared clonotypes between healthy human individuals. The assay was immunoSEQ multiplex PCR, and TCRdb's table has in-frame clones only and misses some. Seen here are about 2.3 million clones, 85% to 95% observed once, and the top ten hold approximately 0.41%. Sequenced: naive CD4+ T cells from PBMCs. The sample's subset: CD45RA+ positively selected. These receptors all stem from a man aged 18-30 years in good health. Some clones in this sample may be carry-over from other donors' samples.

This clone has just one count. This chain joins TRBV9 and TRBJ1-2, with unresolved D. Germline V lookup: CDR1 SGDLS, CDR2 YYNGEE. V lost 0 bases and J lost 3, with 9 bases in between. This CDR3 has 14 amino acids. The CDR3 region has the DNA TGTGCCAGCAGCGTAGGGACGGCCGACTATGGCTACACCTTC. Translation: CASSVGTADYGYTF.

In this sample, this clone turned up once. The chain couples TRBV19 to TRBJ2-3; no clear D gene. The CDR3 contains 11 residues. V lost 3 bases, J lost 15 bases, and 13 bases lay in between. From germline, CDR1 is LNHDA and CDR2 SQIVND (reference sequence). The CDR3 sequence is CASSISEVQYF. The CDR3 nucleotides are TGTGCCAGTAGTATCTCTGAAGTTCAATATTTT. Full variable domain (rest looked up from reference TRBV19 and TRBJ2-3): DGGITQSPKYLFRKEGQNVTLSCEQNLNHDAMYWYRQDPGQGLRLIYYSQIVNDFQKGDIAEGYSVSREKKESFPLTVTSAQKNPTAFYLCASSISEVQYFGPGTRLTVL.

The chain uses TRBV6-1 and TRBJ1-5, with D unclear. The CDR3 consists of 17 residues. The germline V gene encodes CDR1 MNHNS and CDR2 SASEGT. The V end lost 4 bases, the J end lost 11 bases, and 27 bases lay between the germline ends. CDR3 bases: TGTGCCAGCAGTGTGTGGGATTCGGGCAGTATACCTTCGACCCAGCATTTT. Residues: CASSVWDSGSIPSTQHF.

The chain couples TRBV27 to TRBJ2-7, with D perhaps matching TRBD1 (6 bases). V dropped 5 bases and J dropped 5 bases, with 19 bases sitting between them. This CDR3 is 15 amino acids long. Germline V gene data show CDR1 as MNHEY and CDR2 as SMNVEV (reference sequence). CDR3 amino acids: CASSLGTLPGDEQYF. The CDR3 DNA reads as TGTGCCAGCAGTCTCGGGACACTCCCTGGGGACGAGCAGTACTTC.